The rows below give T cell receptor beta chains drawn from one sample of a study of relationships among human T cell subsets. TCRdb independently ran MiXCR on the multiplex PCR reads; one entry per CDR3 protein. The table records 10,000 to 15,000 distinct CDR3 sequences, 67% of them present only once. Sequencing was carried out using CD4+ Th1 cells sorted from blood. The receptor set was obtained from a man aged 40-50 years in good health. Both conserved end residues are part of each CDR3. A D gene is named only where the DNA matches it firmly.

>TRBV7-3|TRBJ2-7|.
TGTGCCAGCAGCCCTCAACCGGGACTGGACACCTACGAGCAGTACTTC
CASSPQPGLDTYEQYF
>TRBV28|TRBJ2-7|.
TGTGCCAGCAGTTCAAAACGGAGGAATGCCTACGAGCAGTACTTC
CASSSKRRNAYEQYF
>TRBV20-1|TRBJ2-1|.
TGCAGTGCTAGAGATCTCAGGGGCCGTAGCTCCTACAATGAGCAGTTCTTC
CSARDLRGRSSYNEQFF
>TRBV28|TRBJ2-7|TRBD1
TGTGCCAGCAGCTTGGGACAGGGGTTCTCCTACGAGCAGTACTTC
CASSLGQGFSYEQYF
>TRBV10-2|TRBJ2-1|TRBD1
TGCGCCAGCAGGACCGGGACAGCTAAAAATGAGCAGTTCTTC
CASRTGTAKNEQFF
>TRBV12-3/TRBV12-4|TRBJ1-1|TRBD1
TGTGCCAGCACCCGGACAGGGGACACTGAAGCTTTCTTT
CASTRTGDTEAFF
>TRBV5-1|TRBJ1-1|TRBD1
TGCGCCAGCAGCTTTCCAGGGGGCGCATTCTCTGAAGCTTTCTTT
CASSFPGGAFSEAFF
>TRBV18|TRBJ2-5|TRBD2
TGTGCCAGCTCACCATCAACTAGCGGGACTCGGGAGACCCAGTACTTC
CASSPSTSGTRETQYF
>TRBV28|TRBJ2-3|TRBD2
TGTGCCACTGAGCGGGGGGGCCTAGGAGATACGCAGTATTTT
CATERGGLGDTQYF
>TRBV12-3/TRBV12-4|TRBJ2-3|TRBD2
TGTGCCAGCAGTTTAGGGCTAGCGGGGGGGGATACGCAGTATTTT
CASSLGLAGGDTQYF
>TRBV10-3|TRBJ2-3|.
TGTGCCATCAGTGCCGGGGGAGGAACAGATACGCAGTATTTT
CAISAGGGTDTQYF
>TRBV14|TRBJ2-3|.
TGTGCCAGCAGCCAGGCCCTCTCCCGAGGGGATACGCAGTATTTT
CASSQALSRGDTQYF
>TRBV18|TRBJ1-5|TRBD1
TGTGCCAGCTCACAAGGACAGGCGAATAGCAATCAGCCCCAGCATTTT
CASSQGQANSNQPQHF
>TRBV28|TRBJ2-3|.
TGTGCCACCTACCGGGGTACGCAGTATTTT
CATYRGTQYF
>TRBV4-1|TRBJ2-5|TRBD2
TGCGCCAGCAGCCAAGAGACTAGCAGGAAAGAGACCCAGTACTTC
CASSQETSRKETQYF
>TRBV20-1|TRBJ2-3|.
TGCAGTGCTGGAGGAATCCGCACAGATACGCAGTATTTT
CSAGGIRTDTQYF
>TRBV11-2|TRBJ2-5|.
TGTGCCAGCAGCTATCGCTTGGGTCAGGGCCCCCGTCAAGAGACCCAGTACTTC
CASSYRLGQGPRQETQYF
>TRBV16|TRBJ2-4|.
TGTGCCAGCAGCCAAAAACAGGGTACGGGAAACATTCAGTACTTC
CASSQKQGTGNIQYF
>TRBV5-1|TRBJ2-3|.
TGCGCCAGCAGCCCACAGGCGGTTCAGACAGATACGCAGTATTTT
CASSPQAVQTDTQYF